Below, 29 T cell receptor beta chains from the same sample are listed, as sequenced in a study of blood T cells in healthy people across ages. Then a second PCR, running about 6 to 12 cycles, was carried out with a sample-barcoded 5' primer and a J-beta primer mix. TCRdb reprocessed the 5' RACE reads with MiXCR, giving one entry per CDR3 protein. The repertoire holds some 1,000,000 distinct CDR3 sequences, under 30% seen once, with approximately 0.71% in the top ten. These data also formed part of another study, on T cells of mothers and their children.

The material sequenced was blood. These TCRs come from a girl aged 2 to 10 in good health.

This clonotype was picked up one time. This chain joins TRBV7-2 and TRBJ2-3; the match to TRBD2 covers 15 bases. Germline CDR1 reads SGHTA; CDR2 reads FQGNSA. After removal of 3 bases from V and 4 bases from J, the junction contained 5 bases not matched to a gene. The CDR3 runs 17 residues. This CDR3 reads CASSFRTSGRGADTQYF. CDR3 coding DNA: TGTGCCAGCAGCTTCCGGACTAGCGGGAGGGGGGCAGATACGCAGTATTTT. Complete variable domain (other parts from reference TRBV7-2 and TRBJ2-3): GAGVSQSPSNKVTEKGKDVELRCDPISGHTALYWYRQSLGQGLEFLIYFQGNSAPDKSGLPSDRFSAERTGGSVSTLTIQRTQQEDSAVYLCASSFRTSGRGADTQYFGPGTRLTVL.

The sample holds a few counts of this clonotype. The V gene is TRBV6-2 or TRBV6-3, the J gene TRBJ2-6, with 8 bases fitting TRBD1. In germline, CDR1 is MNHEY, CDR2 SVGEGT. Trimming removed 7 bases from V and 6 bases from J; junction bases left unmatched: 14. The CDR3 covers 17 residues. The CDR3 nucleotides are TGTGCCAGCACCCAGACAGGGGAAGGGGTCCTGGCCAACGTCCTGACTTTC. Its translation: CASTQTGEGVLANVLTF.

CDR3 DNA: TGTGCCAGCAGCTTAGATGACTGGGAAGGCAATGAGCAGTTCTTC. The encoded protein is CASSLDDWEGNEQFF. This chain links TRBV7-8 with TRBJ2-1; no reliable D call. V was cut by 1 base and J by 6 bases, with 13 bases left in between. The CDR3 totals 15 residues. The germline V gene has CDR1 SGHVS and CDR2 FQNEAQ.

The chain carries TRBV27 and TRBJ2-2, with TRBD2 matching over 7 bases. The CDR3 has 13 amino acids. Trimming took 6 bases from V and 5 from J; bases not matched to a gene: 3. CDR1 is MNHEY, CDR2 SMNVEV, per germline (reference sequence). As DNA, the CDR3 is TGTGCCAGCAGGGACGGGAGGACCGGGGAGCTGTTTTTT. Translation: CASRDGRTGELFF.

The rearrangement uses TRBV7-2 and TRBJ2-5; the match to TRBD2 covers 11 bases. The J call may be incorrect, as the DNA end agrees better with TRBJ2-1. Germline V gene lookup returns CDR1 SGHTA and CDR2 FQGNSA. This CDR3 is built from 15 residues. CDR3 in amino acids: CASSYTGTSGNEQFF. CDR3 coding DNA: TGTGCCAGCAGCTACACCGGGACTAGCGGCAATGAGCAGTTCTTC.

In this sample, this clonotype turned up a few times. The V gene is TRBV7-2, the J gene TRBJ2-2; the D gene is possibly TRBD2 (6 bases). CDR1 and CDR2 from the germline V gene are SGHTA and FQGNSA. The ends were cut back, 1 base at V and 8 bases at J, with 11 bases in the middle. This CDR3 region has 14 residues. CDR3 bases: TGTGCCAGCAGCTTAGATTCGGGAGAGGGGGAGCTGTTTTTT. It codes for CASSLDSGEGELFF.

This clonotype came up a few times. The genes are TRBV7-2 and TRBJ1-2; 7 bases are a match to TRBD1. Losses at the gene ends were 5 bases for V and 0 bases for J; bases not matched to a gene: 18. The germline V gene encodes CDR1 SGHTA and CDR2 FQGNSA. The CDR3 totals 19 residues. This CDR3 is CASSQNRDRLKGANYGYTF. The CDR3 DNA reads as TGTGCCAGCAGCCAGAACCGGGACAGACTCAAGGGAGCTAACTATGGCTACACCTTC.

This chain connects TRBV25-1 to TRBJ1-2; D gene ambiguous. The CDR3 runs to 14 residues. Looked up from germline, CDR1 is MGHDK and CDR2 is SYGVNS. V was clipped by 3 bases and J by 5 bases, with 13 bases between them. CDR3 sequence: CASSDPGRSYGYTF. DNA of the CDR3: TGTGCCAGCAGTGACCCCGGACGGTCATATGGCTACACCTTC.

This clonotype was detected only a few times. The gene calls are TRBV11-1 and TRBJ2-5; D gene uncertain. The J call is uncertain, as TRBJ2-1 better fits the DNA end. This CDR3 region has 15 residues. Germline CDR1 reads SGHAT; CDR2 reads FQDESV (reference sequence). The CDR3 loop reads CASSLDPRIYNEQFF. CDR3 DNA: TGTGCCAGCAGCTTGGACCCTAGAATCTACAATGAGCAGTTCTTC.

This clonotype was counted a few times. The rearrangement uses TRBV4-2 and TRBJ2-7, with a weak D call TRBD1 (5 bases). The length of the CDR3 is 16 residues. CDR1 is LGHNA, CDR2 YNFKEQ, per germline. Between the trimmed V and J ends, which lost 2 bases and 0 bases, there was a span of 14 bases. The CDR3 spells CASSQTQGQTSYEQYF. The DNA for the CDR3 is TGTGCCAGCAGCCAAACTCAGGGCCAGACCTCCTACGAGCAGTACTTC.

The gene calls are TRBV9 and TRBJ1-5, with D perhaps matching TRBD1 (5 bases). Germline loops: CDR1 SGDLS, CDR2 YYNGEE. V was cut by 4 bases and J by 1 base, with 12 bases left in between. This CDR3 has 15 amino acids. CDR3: CASSLRGLSNQPQHF. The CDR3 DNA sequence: TGTGCCAGCAGCTTGAGGGGTCTGAGCAATCAGCCCCAGCATTTT.

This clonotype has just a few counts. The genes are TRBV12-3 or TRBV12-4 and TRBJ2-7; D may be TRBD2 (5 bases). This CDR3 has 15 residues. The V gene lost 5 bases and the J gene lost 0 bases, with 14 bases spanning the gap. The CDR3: CASSPRGAGSYEQYF. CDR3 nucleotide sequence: TGTGCCAGCAGTCCCCGGGGTGCGGGCTCCTACGAGCAGTACTTC.

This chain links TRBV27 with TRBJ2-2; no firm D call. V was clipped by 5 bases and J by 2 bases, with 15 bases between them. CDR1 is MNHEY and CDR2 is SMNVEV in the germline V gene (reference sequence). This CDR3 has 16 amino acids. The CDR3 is CASSQRRAFNTGELFF. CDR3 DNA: TGTGCCAGCAGTCAACGACGGGCATTTAACACCGGGGAGCTGTTTTTT.

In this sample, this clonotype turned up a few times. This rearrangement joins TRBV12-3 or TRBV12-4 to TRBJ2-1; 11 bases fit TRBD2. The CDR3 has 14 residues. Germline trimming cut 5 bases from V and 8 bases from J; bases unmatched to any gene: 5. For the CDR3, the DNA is TGTGCCAGCAGTCGACTAGCGGGGCTCGATGAGCAGTTCTTC. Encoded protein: CASSRLAGLDEQFF.

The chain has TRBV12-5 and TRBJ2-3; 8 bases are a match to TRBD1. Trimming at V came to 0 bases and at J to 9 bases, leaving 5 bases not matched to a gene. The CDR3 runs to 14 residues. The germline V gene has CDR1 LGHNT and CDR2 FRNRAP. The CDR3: CASGLVTGVGTQYF. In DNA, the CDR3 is TGTGCTAGTGGTTTGGTGACAGGGGTAGGAACGCAGTATTTT.

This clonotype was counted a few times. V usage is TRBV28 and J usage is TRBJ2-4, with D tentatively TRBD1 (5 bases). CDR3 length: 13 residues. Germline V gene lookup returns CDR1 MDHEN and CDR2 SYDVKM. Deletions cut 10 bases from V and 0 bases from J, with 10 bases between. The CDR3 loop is CATDSLAKNIQYF. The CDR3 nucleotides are TGTGCCACCGACAGTCTAGCCAAAAACATTCAGTACTTC.

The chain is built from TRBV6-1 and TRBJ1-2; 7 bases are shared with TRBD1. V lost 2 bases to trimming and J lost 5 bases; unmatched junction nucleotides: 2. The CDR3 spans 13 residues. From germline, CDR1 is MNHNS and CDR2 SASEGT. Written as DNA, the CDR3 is TGTGCCAGCAGTGAAAGGGGGCTTTATGGCTACACCTTC. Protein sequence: CASSERGLYGYTF.

CDR3 loop: CSAAQVAVAGRGTDTQYF. The CDR3 DNA reads as TGCAGTGCGGCTCAGGTTGCGGTAGCGGGAAGGGGCACAGATACGCAGTATTTT. The rearrangement uses TRBV20-1 and TRBJ2-3, with 8 bases identical to TRBD2. V lost 6 bases and J lost 1; bases outside the gene matches: 18. Germline lookup yields CDR1 DFQATT and CDR2 SNEGSKA (reference sequence). This CDR3 has 18 residues.

CDR3 sequence reads: CASSFAGTDSYNEQFF. The CDR3 coding sequence is TGTGCCAGCAGCTTCGCCGGTACTGATTCCTACAATGAGCAGTTCTTC. The genes are TRBV7-9 and TRBJ2-1; D is unclear. Germline V CDR1 and CDR2: SEHNR, FQNEAQ (reference sequence). Deletions cut 3 bases from V and 1 base from J, with 13 bases between. This CDR3 spans 16 amino acids.

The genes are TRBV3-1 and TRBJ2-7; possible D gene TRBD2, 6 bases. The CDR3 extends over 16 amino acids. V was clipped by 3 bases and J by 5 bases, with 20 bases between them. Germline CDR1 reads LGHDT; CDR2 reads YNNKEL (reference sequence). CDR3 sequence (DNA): TGTGCCAGCAGCCAGTTCCCCCGCGGGAAGGGGAACGAGCAGTACTTC. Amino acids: CASSQFPRGKGNEQYF.

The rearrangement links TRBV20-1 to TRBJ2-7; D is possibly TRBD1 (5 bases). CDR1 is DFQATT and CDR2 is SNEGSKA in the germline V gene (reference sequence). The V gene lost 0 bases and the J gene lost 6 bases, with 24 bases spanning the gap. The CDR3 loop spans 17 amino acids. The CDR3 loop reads CSAREDVGASPSGEQYF. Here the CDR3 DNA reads TGCAGTGCTAGAGAAGACGTTGGGGCATCCCCTTCGGGCGAGCAGTACTTC.

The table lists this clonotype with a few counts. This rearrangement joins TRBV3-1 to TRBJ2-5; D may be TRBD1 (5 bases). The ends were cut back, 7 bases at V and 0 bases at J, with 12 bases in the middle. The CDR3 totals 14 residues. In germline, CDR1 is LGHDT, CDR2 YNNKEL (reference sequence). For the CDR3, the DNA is TGTGCCAGCACCGCAAGACAGTACCAAGAGACCCAGTACTTC. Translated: CASTARQYQETQYF.

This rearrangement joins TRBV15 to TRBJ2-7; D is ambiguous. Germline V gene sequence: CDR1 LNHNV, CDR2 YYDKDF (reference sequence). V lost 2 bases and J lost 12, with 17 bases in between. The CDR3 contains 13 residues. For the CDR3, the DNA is TGTGCCACCAGCAGATCCAAACCGGGCCCGCGGTACTTC. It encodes CATSRSKPGPRYF.

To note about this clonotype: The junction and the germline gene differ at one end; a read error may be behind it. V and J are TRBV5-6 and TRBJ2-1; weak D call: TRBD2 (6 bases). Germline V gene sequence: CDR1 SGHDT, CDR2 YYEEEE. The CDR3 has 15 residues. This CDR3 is CASSRPGAPNDEQFF. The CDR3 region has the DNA TGCGCCAGCAGCAGGCCGGGAGCCCCCAATGATGAGCAGTTCTTC.

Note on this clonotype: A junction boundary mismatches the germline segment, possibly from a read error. The CDR3 spells CASGTAIGSYEQYF. The CDR3 bases are TGCGCCAGCGGGACTGCAATTGGATCCTACGAACAGTACTTC. The V call is TRBV4-3, the J call TRBJ2-7; possibly TRBD2 for D (6 bases). CDR3 length: 14 amino acids. Germline lookup yields CDR1 LGHNA and CDR2 YSLEER.

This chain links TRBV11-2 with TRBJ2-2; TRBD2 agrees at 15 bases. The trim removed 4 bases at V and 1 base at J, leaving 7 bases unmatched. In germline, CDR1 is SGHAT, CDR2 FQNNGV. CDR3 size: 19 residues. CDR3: CASSSWTSGREVNTGELFF. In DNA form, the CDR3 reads TGTGCCAGCAGCTCCTGGACTAGCGGGAGGGAAGTGAACACCGGGGAGCTGTTTTTT.

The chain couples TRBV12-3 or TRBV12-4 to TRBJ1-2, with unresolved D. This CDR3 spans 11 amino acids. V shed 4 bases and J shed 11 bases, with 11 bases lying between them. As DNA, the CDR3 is TGTGCCAGCAGTTCGGGGTCCCAGTACACCTTC. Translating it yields CASSSGSQYTF.

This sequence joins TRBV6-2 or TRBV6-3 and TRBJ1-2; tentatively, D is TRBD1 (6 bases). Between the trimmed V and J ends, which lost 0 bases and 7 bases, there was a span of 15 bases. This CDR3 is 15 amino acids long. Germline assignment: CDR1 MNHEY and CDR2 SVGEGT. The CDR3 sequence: CASSYSTGKGLGYTF. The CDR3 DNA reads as TGTGCCAGCAGTTACTCGACAGGCAAGGGGCTTGGCTACACCTTC.

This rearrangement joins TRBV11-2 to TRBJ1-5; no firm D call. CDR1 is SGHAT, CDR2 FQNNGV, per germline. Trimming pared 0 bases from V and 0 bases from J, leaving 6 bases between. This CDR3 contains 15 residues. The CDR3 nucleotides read TGTGCCAGCAGCTTAGATTGGGCTAGCAATCAGCCCCAGCATTTT. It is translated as CASSLDWASNQPQHF.